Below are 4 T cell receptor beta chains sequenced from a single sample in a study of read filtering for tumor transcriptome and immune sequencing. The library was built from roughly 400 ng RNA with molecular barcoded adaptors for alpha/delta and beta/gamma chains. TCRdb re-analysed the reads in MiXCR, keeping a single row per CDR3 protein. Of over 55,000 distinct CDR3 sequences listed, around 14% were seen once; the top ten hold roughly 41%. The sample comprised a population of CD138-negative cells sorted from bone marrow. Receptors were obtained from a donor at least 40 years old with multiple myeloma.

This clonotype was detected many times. CDR3 coding DNA: TGTGCCAGTAGTATGGGACAGGGGTCGCCCTACGAGCAGTACTTC. The encoded protein is CASSMGQGSPYEQYF. J is TRBJ2-7 and V is TRBV19, with TRBD1 identical over 10 bases. With 3 bases clipped from V and 2 bases from J, the junction kept 4 bases outside the gene matches. The CDR3 is made up of 15 amino acids. Per the germline V gene, CDR1 is LNHDA and CDR2 is SQIVND (reference sequence).

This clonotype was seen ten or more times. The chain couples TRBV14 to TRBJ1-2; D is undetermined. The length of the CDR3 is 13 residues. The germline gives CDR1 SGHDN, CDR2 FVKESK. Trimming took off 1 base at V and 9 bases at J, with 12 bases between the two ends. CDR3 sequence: CASSQGVTIRYTF. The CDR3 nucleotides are TGTGCCAGCAGCCAAGGGGTGACGATCCGCTACACCTTC.

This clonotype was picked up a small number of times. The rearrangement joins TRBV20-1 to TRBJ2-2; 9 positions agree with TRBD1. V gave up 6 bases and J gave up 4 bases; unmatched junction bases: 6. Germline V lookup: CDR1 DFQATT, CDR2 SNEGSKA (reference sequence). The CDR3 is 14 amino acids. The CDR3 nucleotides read TGCAGTGCCAGCAAGACAGGGGGCACCGGGGAGCTGTTTTTT. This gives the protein CSASKTGGTGELFF.

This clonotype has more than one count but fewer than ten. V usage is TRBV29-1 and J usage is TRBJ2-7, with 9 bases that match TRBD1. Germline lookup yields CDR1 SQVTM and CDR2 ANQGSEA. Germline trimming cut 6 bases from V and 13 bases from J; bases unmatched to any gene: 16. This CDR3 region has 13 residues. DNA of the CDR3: TGCAGCGTCGGGGGACAGGGAGCGTTAGAAGTTTACTTC. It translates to CSVGGQGALEVYF.